Following are 10 T cell receptor beta chains from one sample sequenced in a study of identical twins. TCRdb called the 5' RACE reads again in MiXCR, with one record for every CDR3 protein. The repertoire holds under 500,000 distinct CDR3 sequences, with over 11% as singletons. The same specimen was also included in a second study, on yellow fever vaccine responses in identical twins.

Sample: CD4+ T cells sorted from blood. The receptor set was obtained from a woman aged 18-29 years in good health.

The chain combines TRBV28 with TRBJ2-7; D remains ambiguous. Trimming cost V 2 bases and J 5 bases, with 7 bases left between them. Germline loops: CDR1 MDHEN, CDR2 SYDVKM. This CDR3 has 12 residues. The CDR3 sequence: CASSLGRDEQYF. In nucleotides, the CDR3 is TGTGCCAGCAGTTTAGGAAGGGACGAGCAGTACTTC.

In its sample, this clonotype was seen a few times. At one of its ends the junction is not consistent with the germline gene, which may arise from a read error. This chain connects TRBV29-1 to TRBJ1-6; 7 bases match TRBD1. Per germline, CDR1 SQVTM and CDR2 ANQGSEA. This CDR3 is 11 amino acids long. The CDR3 DNA sequence: TGCAGCGTTGAAATAAAGGGACAGTACTACTTT. Its translation: CSVEIKGQYYF.

This clonotype was counted a few times. The chain couples TRBV9 to TRBJ2-7, with D possibly TRBD2 on 5 matching bases. Germline V CDR1 and CDR2: SGDLS, YYNGEE. The V gene lost 3 bases and the J gene lost 3 bases, with 10 bases spanning the gap. This CDR3 contains 13 residues. The CDR3 loop is CASSADGDYEQYF. CDR3 in DNA: TGTGCCAGCAGCGCCGACGGGGACTACGAGCAGTACTTC.

The chain joins TRBV10-3 to TRBJ2-7; D not certain. The CDR3 has 13 residues. The germline V gene encodes CDR1 ENHRY and CDR2 SYGVKD. Between the trimmed V and J ends, which lost 6 bases and 9 bases, there was a span of 18 bases. CDR3 DNA sequence: TGTGCCATCAGCCTGGAATCCTCAGCGTTGCAGTACTTC. It is translated as CAISLESSALQYF.

This clonotype came up many times. This chain joins TRBV4-2 and TRBJ1-3, with 7 positions matching TRBD1. CDR3 size: 15 residues. V dropped 4 bases and J dropped 0; count of bases not matched to a gene: 3. Germline lookup yields CDR1 LGHNA and CDR2 YNFKEQ. Here the CDR3 DNA reads TGTGCCAGCAGCCGGCAGGGGGACTCTGGAAACACCATATATTTT. This codes for CASSRQGDSGNTIYF.

The CDR3 spells CASSLTYADTQYF. The DNA for the CDR3 is TGTGCCAGCAGCTTAACGTACGCAGATACGCAGTATTTT. This chain connects TRBV7-9 to TRBJ2-3; D not resolved. The V and J ends lost 2 bases and 4 bases respectively, with 7 bases between them. The CDR3 is made up of 13 amino acids. CDR1 is SEHNR, CDR2 FQNEAQ, per germline (reference sequence). The full variable domain, in which reference TRBV7-9 and TRBJ2-3 provide the parts outside the CDR3, is DTGVSQNPRHKITKRGQNVTFRCDPISEHNRLYWYRQTLGQGPEFLTYFQNEAQLEKSRLLSDRFSAERPKGSFSTLEIQRTEQGDSAMYLCASSLTYADTQYFGPGTRLTVL.

The V gene is TRBV5-1, the J gene TRBJ2-3; TRBD2 aligns across 7 bases. The CDR3 totals 16 residues. The ends lost 7 bases at V and 3 bases at J; junction bases unmatched: 14. CDR1 and CDR2 from the germline V gene are SGHRS and YFSETQ. CDR3 sequence (DNA): TGCGCCAGCGGAGACCGTGGGAGGGCCGGGACAGATACGCAGTATTTT. Amino acids: CASGDRGRAGTDTQYF.

The chain has TRBV7-3 and TRBJ2-2; D perhaps matches TRBD1 (7 bases). There are 15 residues in the CDR3. V was trimmed by 5 bases and J by 5 bases, leaving 15 bases between them. Germline-derived CDR1 and CDR2 are SGHTA and FQGTGA. CDR3 DNA sequence: TGTGCCAGCAGCAATTCAGGGGGGAGGACCGGGGAGCTGTTTTTT. Translated, it gives CASSNSGGRTGELFF.

This clonotype has only a few counts. This chain links TRBV6-2 or TRBV6-3 with TRBJ1-5, with a weak D call TRBD1 (5 bases). The CDR3 sequence is 17 residues long. The germline V and J ends were trimmed by 2 bases and 0 bases, with 14 bases remaining between them. CDR1 MNHEY and CDR2 SVGEGT come from the germline V gene. CDR3 coding DNA: TGTGCCAGCAGTTACCCTGGGGGTTTGAATAGCAATCAGCCCCAGCATTTT. Translated, it gives CASSYPGGLNSNQPQHF.

This sequence joins TRBV29-1 and TRBJ2-5; the D gene could be TRBD1 or TRBD2 (5 bases each). Germline V gene lookup returns CDR1 SQVTM and CDR2 ANQGSEA. Trimming shortened V by 1 base and J by 1 base, and 13 bases separated the two germline ends. CDR3 length: 15 amino acids. As DNA, the CDR3 is TGCAGCGTTGAAGGGACGGACGGGGCCCAAGAGACCCAGTACTTC. As protein: CSVEGTDGAQETQYF.